Listed below are T cell receptor beta chains from one sample, sequenced in a study of blood T cell repertoires in COVID-19. Clones were read by immunoSEQ multiplex PCR, and TCRdb kept only the in-frame ones, dropping some. The table shows 200,000 to 300,000 clones, with approximately 87% occurring only once. The source material was peripheral blood. These receptors were obtained from a woman aged 40 to 55 who had recovered from COVID-19. Both conserved end residues are part of each CDR3. Fields, in order: V gene, J gene, D gene, clone size, CDR3 DNA, CDR3 protein. The D gene is left open where the match is weak. For some rows the clone size is stated as once, few or many, or as a class when expanded; others skip it.

V gene: TRBV9; J gene: TRBJ2-3; D gene: .; clone size: .; CDR3 DNA: TGTGCCAGCAGCGCCTCACTCTTAGGCACAGATACGCAGTATTTT; CDR3 protein: CASSASLLGTDTQYF
V gene: TRBV6-2/TRBV6-3; J gene: TRBJ2-1; D gene: .; clone size: .; CDR3 DNA: TGTGCCAGCAGTTTCGGCTACAATGAGCAGTTCTTC; CDR3 protein: CASSFGYNEQFF
V gene: TRBV23-1; J gene: TRBJ1-2; D gene: .; clone size: .; CDR3 DNA: TGCGCCAGCAAGGTAGTAGCCTATGGCTACACCTTC; CDR3 protein: CASKVVAYGYTF
V gene: TRBV7-2; J gene: TRBJ2-2; D gene: TRBD2; clone size: .; CDR3 DNA: TGTGCCAGCAAACCCCGGAGGACTAGCTACACCGGGGAGCTGTTTTTT; CDR3 protein: CASKPRRTSYTGELFF
V gene: TRBV29-1; J gene: TRBJ2-7; D gene: .; clone size: .; CDR3 DNA: TGCAGCGTTGACGAGGGGCTAGCGAGTGAGCAGTACTTC; CDR3 protein: CSVDEGLASEQYF
V gene: TRBV29-1; J gene: TRBJ1-3; D gene: .; clone size: .; CDR3 DNA: TGCAGCGCCATGCAGGGGACCTCTGGAAACACCATATATTTT; CDR3 protein: CSAMQGTSGNTIYF
V gene: TRBV30; J gene: TRBJ1-2; D gene: TRBD1; clone size: .; CDR3 DNA: TGTGCCTGGAGTGACTTGGGGACAGGGTCCGGCTACACCTTC; CDR3 protein: CAWSDLGTGSGYTF
V gene: TRBV15; J gene: TRBJ2-5; D gene: .; clone size: .; CDR3 DNA: TGTGCCACCAGCAAGGAGGGGTCAATCGGAGAGACCCAGTACTTC; CDR3 protein: CATSKEGSIGETQYF
V gene: TRBV29-1; J gene: TRBJ1-2; D gene: TRBD1; clone size: .; CDR3 DNA: TGCAGCGTCGCGGGACAGTTCTATGGCTACACCTTC; CDR3 protein: CSVAGQFYGYTF
V gene: TRBV18; J gene: TRBJ2-5; D gene: .; clone size: .; CDR3 DNA: TGTGCCAGCTCACCATTAGCGGTTCAAGAGACCCAGTACTTC; CDR3 protein: CASSPLAVQETQYF
V gene: TRBV5-1; J gene: TRBJ1-1; D gene: .; clone size: .; CDR3 DNA: TGCGCCAGCAGCTTGGCTGGGCAGAACACTGAAGCTTTCTTT; CDR3 protein: CASSLAGQNTEAFF
V gene: TRBV7-3; J gene: TRBJ2-3; D gene: TRBD2; clone size: .; CDR3 DNA: TGTGCCAGCAGCTACGGGGGGGCGAGTGGAGATACGCAGTATTTT; CDR3 protein: CASSYGGASGDTQYF
V gene: TRBV6-5; J gene: TRBJ1-2; D gene: .; clone size: .; CDR3 DNA: TGTGCCAGCAGTTACCAGTCTGGAGGGACGTATGGCTACACCTTC; CDR3 protein: CASSYQSGGTYGYTF
V gene: TRBV5-1; J gene: TRBJ1-3; D gene: .; clone size: .; CDR3 DNA: TGCGCCAGCAGCCTACTACCGGGTGAAGAGGGAAACACCATATATTTT; CDR3 protein: CASSLLPGEEGNTIYF
V gene: TRBV5-1; J gene: TRBJ2-7; D gene: TRBD2; clone size: .; CDR3 DNA: TGCGCCAGCAGCTTGGATCTAGCGGGGCCCAGGGAGCAGTACTTC; CDR3 protein: CASSLDLAGPREQYF
V gene: TRBV6-4; J gene: TRBJ2-3; D gene: .; clone size: .; CDR3 DNA: TGTGCCAGCAGTCCCGACAGGAGCACAGATACGCAGTATTTT; CDR3 protein: CASSPDRSTDTQYF
V gene: TRBV7-6; J gene: TRBJ2-3; D gene: TRBD2; clone size: .; CDR3 DNA: TGTGCCAGCAGCCAAGAGGGAGCGGGGGTGACTGATACGCAGTATTTT; CDR3 protein: CASSQEGAGVTDTQYF
V gene: TRBV7-9; J gene: TRBJ1-5; D gene: .; clone size: few; CDR3 DNA: TGTGCCAGCAGCTTAGGGACAGCAATCAATCAGCCCCAGCATTTT; CDR3 protein: CASSLGTAINQPQHF
V gene: TRBV7-9; J gene: TRBJ1-2; D gene: .; clone size: .; CDR3 DNA: TGTGCCAGCAGCTTAGGCGCGGAGGGGTACTACACCTTC; CDR3 protein: CASSLGAEGYYTF
V gene: TRBV7-2; J gene: TRBJ2-3; D gene: .; clone size: .; CDR3 DNA: TGTGCCAGCAGCTTATTGTCAGGCACAGATACGCAGTATTTT; CDR3 protein: CASSLLSGTDTQYF
V gene: TRBV15; J gene: TRBJ2-5; D gene: .; clone size: .; CDR3 DNA: TGTGCCACCAGCAGAGATGGGGCAGGGCAAGAGACCCAGTACTTC; CDR3 protein: CATSRDGAGQETQYF
V gene: TRBV3-1/TRBV3-2; J gene: TRBJ2-1; D gene: TRBD2; clone size: .; CDR3 DNA: TGTGCCAGCAGTCAAGGGGCGGGGGGGCCCGGCAGCTCCTACAATGAGCAGTTCTTC; CDR3 protein: CASSQGAGGPGSSYNEQFF
V gene: TRBV4-3; J gene: TRBJ1-2; D gene: .; clone size: .; CDR3 DNA: TGCGCCAGCAGCCTCCATACAAGTGGCTACACCTTC; CDR3 protein: CASSLHTSGYTF
V gene: TRBV10-3; J gene: TRBJ2-4; D gene: TRBD2; clone size: .; CDR3 DNA: TGTGCCATCAGTGATTGGGGGGGTCTCAAAAACATTCAGTACTTC; CDR3 protein: CAISDWGGLKNIQYF
V gene: TRBV18; J gene: TRBJ2-1; D gene: TRBD1; clone size: .; CDR3 DNA: TGTGCCAGCTCACCCGACAGGGCTAACTACAATGAGCAGTTCTTC; CDR3 protein: CASSPDRANYNEQFF
V gene: TRBV9; J gene: TRBJ2-1; D gene: TRBD1; clone size: .; CDR3 DNA: TGTGCCAGCAGCACCGGACAGGGCAATGAGCAGTTCTTC; CDR3 protein: CASSTGQGNEQFF
V gene: TRBV7-9; J gene: TRBJ2-5; D gene: .; clone size: .; CDR3 DNA: TGTGCCAGCAGCTTAGAAGGGGCGCTTGAGACCCAGTACTTC; CDR3 protein: CASSLEGALETQYF
V gene: TRBV27; J gene: TRBJ2-7; D gene: .; clone size: few; CDR3 DNA: TGTGCCAGCAGTTTAGGGACACACTACGAGCAGTACTTC; CDR3 protein: CASSLGTHYEQYF
V gene: TRBV7-9; J gene: TRBJ2-7; D gene: TRBD2; clone size: .; CDR3 DNA: TGTGCCAGCAGCTTAGAGCCCGGGCTAGCGGGGGGACCCTACGAGCAGTACTTC; CDR3 protein: CASSLEPGLAGGPYEQYF
V gene: TRBV2; J gene: TRBJ1-1; D gene: .; clone size: .; CDR3 DNA: TGTGCCAGCAGAGTCGAGGAGGGGACTGAAGCTTTCTTT; CDR3 protein: CASRVEEGTEAFF
V gene: TRBV18; J gene: TRBJ2-1; D gene: TRBD1; clone size: .; CDR3 DNA: TGTGCCAGCTCACCGTCTCGACAGGGGAATAATGAGCAGTTCTTC; CDR3 protein: CASSPSRQGNNEQFF
V gene: TRBV24-1; J gene: TRBJ2-1; D gene: .; clone size: .; CDR3 DNA: TGTGCCACCAGTGATGGGGGGGCCTTGGGCTACAATGAGCAGTTCTTC; CDR3 protein: CATSDGGALGYNEQFF
V gene: TRBV2; J gene: TRBJ1-4; D gene: TRBD1; clone size: .; CDR3 DNA: TGTGCCAGCAGTGGGGTAGGACAGGGAATTTTCGAAAAACTGTTTTTT; CDR3 protein: CASSGVGQGIFEKLFF
V gene: TRBV30; J gene: TRBJ2-7; D gene: TRBD2; clone size: .; CDR3 DNA: TGTGCCTGGAGCGACGGGGGGTCCTCCTACGAGCAGTACTTC; CDR3 protein: CAWSDGGSSYEQYF
V gene: TRBV27; J gene: TRBJ2-3; D gene: .; clone size: .; CDR3 DNA: TGTGCCAGCATCCACAGGAGTCATACGCAGTATTTT; CDR3 protein: CASIHRSHTQYF
V gene: TRBV5-1; J gene: TRBJ2-1; D gene: TRBD2; clone size: few; CDR3 DNA: TGCGCCAGCAGCTTGGCACTAGCGGGGGGCGACAATGAGCAGTTCTTC; CDR3 protein: CASSLALAGGDNEQFF
V gene: TRBV7-9; J gene: TRBJ1-5; D gene: .; clone size: .; CDR3 DNA: TGTGCCAGCAGTCCGGGGGGGAGCAATCAGCCCCAGCATTTT; CDR3 protein: CASSPGGSNQPQHF
V gene: TRBV27; J gene: TRBJ2-7; D gene: TRBD1; clone size: .; CDR3 DNA: TGTGCCAGCAGTCTTATCAGGGGGAGATCCTACGAGCAGTACTTC; CDR3 protein: CASSLIRGRSYEQYF
V gene: TRBV6-5; J gene: TRBJ2-7; D gene: TRBD1; clone size: .; CDR3 DNA: TGTGCCAGCAGCTCCGGGACAGTCGAGCAGTACTTC; CDR3 protein: CASSSGTVEQYF
V gene: TRBV9; J gene: TRBJ2-7; D gene: .; clone size: .; CDR3 DNA: TGTGCCAGCAGCCCCCCGGGGAGGTCCTACGAGCAGTACTTC; CDR3 protein: CASSPPGRSYEQYF
V gene: TRBV5-4; J gene: TRBJ2-3; D gene: TRBD2; clone size: once; CDR3 DNA: TGTGCCAGCAGCTTATTAGCGGGGGAGGGAGATACGCAGTATTTT; CDR3 protein: CASSLLAGEGDTQYF
V gene: TRBV4-2; J gene: TRBJ2-3; D gene: TRBD2; clone size: .; CDR3 DNA: TGTGCCAGCAGCCCAGCGGTCGGGGGGGGCCAGGATACGCAGTATTTT; CDR3 protein: CASSPAVGGGQDTQYF
V gene: TRBV29-1; J gene: TRBJ1-4; D gene: .; clone size: .; CDR3 DNA: TGCAGCGTCTACCGGGGGTCCAATGAAAAACTGTTTTTT; CDR3 protein: CSVYRGSNEKLFF
V gene: TRBV10-3; J gene: TRBJ2-5; D gene: TRBD1; clone size: once; CDR3 DNA: TGTGCCTCCGACGCCCAGGGGGCCCAAGAGACCCAGTACTTC; CDR3 protein: CASDAQGAQETQYF
V gene: TRBV19; J gene: TRBJ2-1; D gene: .; clone size: .; CDR3 DNA: TGTGCCAGTAGCCCGGAGGTAGAGTGGGGCAATGAGCAGTTCTTC; CDR3 protein: CASSPEVEWGNEQFF
V gene: TRBV6-2/TRBV6-3; J gene: TRBJ1-1; D gene: TRBD1; clone size: .; CDR3 DNA: TGTGCCAGCAGTTACGGACAGGGGGCTGAAGCTTTCTTT; CDR3 protein: CASSYGQGAEAFF
V gene: TRBV7-2; J gene: TRBJ2-7; D gene: .; clone size: .; CDR3 DNA: TGTGCCAGCAGCCCCTTCGGGGGGCGGTTATACGAGCAGTACTTC; CDR3 protein: CASSPFGGRLYEQYF
V gene: TRBV6-6; J gene: TRBJ2-7; D gene: TRBD2; clone size: .; CDR3 DNA: TGTGCCAGCAGTTACCCACTAGCGGGGGAAGGCTACGAGCAGTACTTC; CDR3 protein: CASSYPLAGEGYEQYF
V gene: TRBV5-3; J gene: TRBJ2-1; D gene: TRBD2; clone size: .; CDR3 DNA: TGTGCCAGAAGCACCGGACTAGCGGGGGATGATGAGCAGTTCTTC; CDR3 protein: CARSTGLAGDDEQFF
V gene: TRBV19; J gene: TRBJ1-5; D gene: .; clone size: once; CDR3 DNA: TGTGCCAGTAGTATCATGGGAGGACAGCCCCAGCATTTT; CDR3 protein: CASSIMGGQPQHF
V gene: TRBV6-5; J gene: TRBJ2-1; D gene: .; clone size: .; CDR3 DNA: TGTGCCAGCAGTTACTCAGGGACTGAAGGGAGAAAGGAGCAGTTCTTC; CDR3 protein: CASSYSGTEGRKEQFF
V gene: TRBV7-2; J gene: TRBJ2-7; D gene: TRBD1; clone size: .; CDR3 DNA: TGTGCCAGCAGCTTAGACAGGGGGCTCGAGCAGTACTTC; CDR3 protein: CASSLDRGLEQYF
V gene: TRBV4-3; J gene: TRBJ1-4; D gene: .; clone size: .; CDR3 DNA: TGCGCCAGCAGCCTTTTAATTCCCGAAAAACTGTTTTTT; CDR3 protein: CASSLLIPEKLFF
V gene: TRBV6-2/TRBV6-3; J gene: TRBJ1-6; D gene: .; clone size: few; CDR3 DNA: TGTGCCAGCAGTACCACTCTTCCGGGCTCCTATAATTCACCCCTCCACTTT; CDR3 protein: CASSTTLPGSYNSPLHF